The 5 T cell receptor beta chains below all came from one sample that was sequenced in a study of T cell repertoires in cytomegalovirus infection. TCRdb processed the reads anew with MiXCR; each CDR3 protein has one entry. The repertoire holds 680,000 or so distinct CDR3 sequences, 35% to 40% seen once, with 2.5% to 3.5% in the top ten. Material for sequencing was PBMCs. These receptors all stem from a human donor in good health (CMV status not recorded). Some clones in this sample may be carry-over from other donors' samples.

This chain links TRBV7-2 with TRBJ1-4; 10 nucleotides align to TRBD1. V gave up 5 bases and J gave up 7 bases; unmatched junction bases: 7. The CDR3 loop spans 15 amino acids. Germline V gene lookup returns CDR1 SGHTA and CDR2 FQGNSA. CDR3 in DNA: TGTGCCAGCAGCGCTCAGACAGGGGGCTTTGAAAAACTGTTTTTT. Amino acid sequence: CASSAQTGGFEKLFF.

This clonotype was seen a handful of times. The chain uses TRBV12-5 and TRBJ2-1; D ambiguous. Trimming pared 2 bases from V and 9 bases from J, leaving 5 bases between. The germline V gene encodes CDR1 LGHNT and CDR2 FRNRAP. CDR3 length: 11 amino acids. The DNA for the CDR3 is TGTGCTAGTGGTTTGTTCCTTGAGCAGTTCTTC. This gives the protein CASGLFLEQFF.

CDR3 region: CASTHPGQQNYGYTF. The CDR3 nucleotides are TGTGCCAGCACCCACCCGGGACAGCAAAACTATGGCTACACCTTC. The chain joins TRBV7-2 to TRBJ1-2, with 7 positions matching TRBD1. The length of the CDR3 is 15 residues. V lost 7 bases and J lost 2; bases outside the gene matches: 10. Looked up from germline, CDR1 is SGHTA and CDR2 is FQGNSA. The variable domain in full, with the rest retrieved from reference TRBV7-2 and TRBJ1-2, is GAGVSQSPSNKVTEKGKDVELRCDPISGHTALYWYRQSLGQGLEFLIYFQGNSAPDKSGLPSDRFSAERTGGSVSTLTIQRTQQEDSAVYLCASTHPGQQNYGYTFGSGTRLTVV.

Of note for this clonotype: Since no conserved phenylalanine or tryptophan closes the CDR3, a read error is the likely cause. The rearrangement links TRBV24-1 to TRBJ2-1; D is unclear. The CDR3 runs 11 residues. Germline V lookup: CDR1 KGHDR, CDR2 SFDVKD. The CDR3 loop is CSTRDFRSQFL. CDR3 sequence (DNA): TGTTCCACCCGTGATTTCCGGTCTCAGTTCTTA.

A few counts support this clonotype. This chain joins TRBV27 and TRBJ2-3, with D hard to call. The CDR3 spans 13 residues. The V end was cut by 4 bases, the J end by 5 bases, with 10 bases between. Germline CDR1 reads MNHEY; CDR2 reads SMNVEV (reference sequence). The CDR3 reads CASSSSRLDTQYF. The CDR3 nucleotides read TGTGCCAGCAGTTCCTCTAGGTTAGATACGCAGTATTTT.